The 24 T cell receptor beta chains in this list originate from one sample, sequenced in a study of T cell responses to AZD1222 COVID-19 vaccine (dated by TCRdb to 2020 to 2023). The library was prepared using the immunoSEQ multiplex PCR assay. TCRdb re-hosts the immuneACCESS table, in-frame sequences only. Its copies lack some clones; in the studies checked, an unresolved V gene accounts for under half of them, and the cause for the rest is not known. In this sample the table shows 75,000 to 100,000 clones, around 90% of which occur a single time. Together, the top ten hold approximately 25% of the sample. The sample's time point label, in plain terms: baseline before first vaccination. The sequencing here drew on peripheral blood, taken on day 0 of AZD1222 vaccination. These receptors were obtained from an adult in good health.

DNA of the CDR3: TGCAGCGTCGGCAGGGGGCTGAACACTGAAGCTTTCTTT. Amino acid sequence: CSVGRGLNTEAFF. The chain joins TRBV29-1 to TRBJ1-1; 8 nucleotides match TRBD1. The germline V gene encodes CDR1 SQVTM and CDR2 ANQGSEA. The J segment lost 0 bases and the V segment lost 6 bases, leaving 3 bases of the junction unmatched. The CDR3 spans 13 residues.

The chain carries TRBV7-9 and TRBJ2-1; possibly TRBD1 or TRBD2 for D (5 bases each). Trimming took 5 bases from V and 10 from J, leaving 21 bases between them. Germline V gene lookup returns CDR1 SEHNR and CDR2 FQNEAQ (reference sequence). This CDR3 spans 15 amino acids. In DNA, the CDR3 is TGTGCCAGCAGCACAGCGAGGGGTACCCGGAGGGAGCAGTTCTTC. This gives the protein CASSTARGTRREQFF. Using reference TRBV7-9 and TRBJ2-1 for the parts outside the CDR3, the full variable domain is DTGVSQNPRHKITKRGQNVTFRCDPISEHNRLYWYRQTLGQGPEFLTYFQNEAQLEKSRLLSDRFSAERPKGSFSTLEIQRTEQGDSAMYLCASSTARGTRREQFFGPGTRLTVL.

This chain uses TRBV19 with TRBJ2-7; no definite D call. The V gene's germline CDR1 is LNHDA and CDR2 SQIVND (reference sequence). V was trimmed by 3 bases and J by 2 bases, leaving 11 bases between them. The CDR3 totals 14 residues. This CDR3 reads CASSMAQAPYEQYF. The CDR3, as DNA: TGTGCCAGTAGTATGGCGCAGGCCCCCTACGAGCAGTACTTC.

The V gene is TRBV9, the J gene TRBJ1-1; D perhaps matches TRBD1 (5 bases). The CDR3 extends over 13 amino acids. The V end was cut by 2 bases, the J end by 5 bases, with 10 bases between. Germline CDR1 and CDR2: SGDLS and YYNGEE. The CDR3 loop reads CASSVGEQTEAFF. The CDR3 coding sequence is TGTGCCAGCAGCGTGGGGGAACAAACTGAAGCTTTCTTT.

The chain has TRBV6-6 and TRBJ2-1; TRBD2 agrees at 11 bases. Germline loops: CDR1 MNHNY, CDR2 SVGAGI (reference sequence). V was pared by 5 bases and J by 5 bases, with 5 bases of the junction left unmatched. CDR3 length equals 15 residues. The CDR3 nucleotides are TGTGCCAGCAGTAAACTAGCGGGAGCCCACAATGAGCAGTTCTTC. Translated: CASSKLAGAHNEQFF.

The chain recombines TRBV19 with TRBJ1-3, with D unclear. The CDR3 is made up of 15 amino acids. Germline assignment: CDR1 LNHDA and CDR2 SQIVND (reference sequence). V shed 5 bases and J shed 0 bases, with 11 bases lying between them. The CDR3 nucleotides read TGTGCCAGTAGTCGAGTGGGGATCTCTGGAAACACCATATATTTT. It is translated as CASSRVGISGNTIYF.

DNA of the CDR3: TGTGCCAGCAGTTCCGCCCTCGGGAGTAGGGAGCAGTACTTC. Its translation is CASSSALGSREQYF. The chain has TRBV27 and TRBJ2-7; possibly TRBD2 for D (6 bases). Trimming stripped 4 bases from V and 7 bases from J, with 17 bases between. The CDR3 sequence is 14 residues long. Germline V gene data show CDR1 as MNHEY and CDR2 as SMNVEV (reference sequence).

This clone came up a few times. The chain links TRBV27 to TRBJ2-7; TRBD2 aligns across 7 bases. Germline values: CDR1 MNHEY, CDR2 SMNVEV (reference sequence). After removal of 7 bases from V and 6 bases from J, the junction contained 12 bases not matched to a gene. The CDR3 is 14 residues long. CDR3 nucleotides: TGTGCCAGCACTCACACGGGGGGAGGCTCCGAGCAGTACTTC. The encoded protein is CASTHTGGGSEQYF.

CDR3 sequence: CASSLEPGRDEQFF. The DNA of the CDR3 is TGTGCCAGCAGCTTAGAGCCAGGGAGGGATGAGCAGTTCTTC. V is TRBV7-8 and J is TRBJ2-1; TRBD2 matches 7 bases. The germline CDR1 and CDR2 sequences are SGHVS and FQNEAQ. This CDR3 is built from 14 residues. The V segment lost 1 base and the J segment 8 bases; nucleotides outside the gene matches: 5.

The chain carries TRBV9 and TRBJ1-5, with a weak D call TRBD1 (6 bases). The CDR3 covers 17 residues. Germline CDR1 is SGDLS and CDR2 is YYNGEE. Deletions cut 4 bases from V and 0 bases from J, with 17 bases between. This chain's CDR3 is CASSPTGGGNSNQPQHF. CDR3 bases: TGTGCCAGCAGCCCCACGGGAGGGGGGAATAGCAATCAGCCCCAGCATTTT.

The chain is built from TRBV27 and TRBJ2-3; D perhaps matches TRBD2 (6 bases). This CDR3 region has 17 residues. With 4 bases removed from V and 6 bases from J, the gap between germline ends came to 23 bases. The germline V gene encodes CDR1 MNHEY and CDR2 SMNVEV (reference sequence). In nucleotides, the CDR3 is TGTGCCAGCAGTTCGGGGGTGACAGACACCGAGTGGGATACGCAGTATTTT. Its protein is CASSSGVTDTEWDTQYF.

V and J are TRBV7-2 and TRBJ2-4; D possibly matches TRBD1 or TRBD2 (5 bases each). CDR1 and CDR2 (germline): SGHTA, FQGNSA. The CDR3 runs to 14 residues. Trimming took 5 bases from V and 5 from J, leaving 13 bases between them. Here the CDR3 DNA reads TGTGCCAGCAGCCGTGGGGGTTCCGAAAACATTCAGTACTTC. Translating gives CASSRGGSENIQYF.

The chain combines TRBV7-2 with TRBJ2-1, with D hard to call. The germline V and J ends were trimmed by 2 bases and 6 bases, with 8 bases remaining between them. Germline V gene lookup returns CDR1 SGHTA and CDR2 FQGNSA. The CDR3 loop spans 13 amino acids. CDR3 residues: CASSLTGRNEQFF. For the CDR3, the DNA is TGTGCCAGCAGCTTAACCGGGCGCAATGAGCAGTTCTTC.

J is TRBJ2-1 and V is TRBV18; TRBD2 aligns across 15 bases. After removal of 1 base from V and 7 bases from J, the junction contained 17 bases not matched to a gene. Germline V lookup: CDR1 KGHSH, CDR2 LQKENI. This CDR3 contains 21 residues. CDR3 nucleotides: TGTGCCAGCTCACCACTGAGTGGGCCGGTCGGACTAGCGGGAGGGCCAAATGAGCAGTTCTTC. This translates into CASSPLSGPVGLAGGPNEQFF.

CDR3 loop: CASSLAAGFYEQYF. DNA for the CDR3: TGTGCCAGCAGCTTAGCGGCAGGTTTCTACGAGCAGTACTTC. This chain links TRBV7-9 with TRBJ2-7; D not certain. Germline V gene data show CDR1 as SEHNR and CDR2 as FQNEAQ (reference sequence). The CDR3 runs 14 residues. V lost 0 bases and J lost 3, with 9 bases in between.

The chain couples TRBV6-2 or TRBV6-3 to TRBJ2-1; D may match TRBD1 or TRBD2 (6 bases each). Germline values: CDR1 MNHEY, CDR2 SVGEGT. The V end was cut by 2 bases, the J end by 8 bases, with 16 bases between. CDR3 size: 15 residues. In DNA, the CDR3 is TGTGCCAGCAGTTACGGGGACACGGGAGTGGATGAGCAGTTCTTC. Amino acids: CASSYGDTGVDEQFF.

The chain joins TRBV10-3 to TRBJ2-1; D is perhaps TRBD2 (6 bases). Trimming cost V 11 bases and J 5 bases, with 16 bases left between them. The germline V gene has CDR1 ENHRY and CDR2 SYGVKD. The CDR3 runs to 13 residues. DNA of the CDR3: TGTGCCTTGGCCGGGACTCCGGACAATGAGCAGTTCTTC. Protein sequence: CALAGTPDNEQFF.

This chain joins TRBV28 and TRBJ1-2; D gene unclear. The CDR3 length is 15 residues. Germline CDR1 and CDR2: MDHEN and SYDVKM. The V end was cut by 5 bases, the J end by 6 bases, with 19 bases between. The CDR3 reads CASSLAAGRRDGYTF. The CDR3 nucleotides read TGTGCCAGCAGTCTCGCGGCGGGTAGGAGGGATGGCTACACCTTC.

V and J are TRBV4-3 and TRBJ2-7; 9 nucleotides align to TRBD1. The germline CDR1 and CDR2 sequences are LGHNA and YSLEER. Trimming took 4 bases from V and 5 from J; bases not matched to a gene: 9. The CDR3 runs 15 residues. The CDR3 is CASSLRTGGANEQYF. The CDR3 nucleotides are TGCGCCAGCAGCCTTCGAACAGGGGGCGCGAACGAGCAGTACTTC.

The chain is built from TRBV4-2 and TRBJ1-4; D gene uncertain. Trimming left V 4 bases short and J 3 bases short, with 12 bases between. Germline values: CDR1 LGHNA, CDR2 YNFKEQ. This CDR3 has 15 amino acids. CDR3 sequence (DNA): TGTGCCAGCAGCCTTGAAGGCCAAGCTAATGAAAAACTGTTTTTT. Its protein product is CASSLEGQANEKLFF.

The chain carries TRBV6-5 and TRBJ2-7; possible D gene TRBD2, 5 bases. Trimming pared 2 bases from V and 4 bases from J, leaving 12 bases between. Germline CDR1 MNHEY, CDR2 SVGAGI. The length of the CDR3 is 14 residues. The CDR3 region is CASSYRFTSYEQYF. In DNA, the CDR3 is TGTGCCAGCAGTTACCGGTTTACTAGTTACGAGCAGTACTTC.

The CDR3 protein is CASSTGTGTYEQYF. The CDR3 bases are TGTGCCAGCAGTACCGGGACAGGGACATACGAGCAGTACTTC. This sequence joins TRBV7-9 and TRBJ2-7; 9 bases fit TRBD1. The CDR3 is made up of 14 amino acids. Germline CDR1 SEHNR, CDR2 FQNEAQ (reference sequence). J was trimmed by 4 bases and V by 6 bases; bases with no gene match: 7.

The chain is built from TRBV6-5 and TRBJ2-5; D tentatively fits TRBD1 or TRBD2 (5 bases each). This CDR3 has 13 amino acids. The germline V gene has CDR1 MNHEY and CDR2 SVGAGI. Trimming left V 11 bases short and J 2 bases short, with 15 bases between. DNA for the CDR3: TGTGCCGACAGTAACGGAGGTCAAGAGACCCAGTACTTC. This translates into CADSNGGQETQYF.

The CDR3 loop is CASGFRGTSGYNEQFF. CDR3 sequence (DNA): TGTGCCAGCGGTTTTAGAGGGACTAGCGGATACAATGAGCAGTTCTTC. The chain recombines TRBV25-1 with TRBJ2-1; 11 bases fit TRBD2. The germline V gene has CDR1 MGHDK and CDR2 SYGVNS. Losses at the gene ends were 8 bases for V and 4 bases for J; bases not matched to a gene: 10. The CDR3 covers 16 residues. Combining the CDR3 with reference TRBV25-1 and TRBJ2-1 gives the whole variable domain EADIYQTPRYLVIGTGKKITLECSQTMGHDKMYWYQQDPGMELHLIHYSYGVNSTEKGDLSSESTVSRIRTEHFPLTLESARPSHTSQYLCASGFRGTSGYNEQFFGPGTRLTVL.